The present TCR beta chain was sequenced within a study of cytomegalovirus exposure and HLA in healthy donors (dated by TCRdb to 2015 to 2018). General notes on the study: The roughly 700 repertoires of the first cohort and the roughly 110 validation repertoires were produced on the same platform, according to a later analysis. The study aimed to test whether cataloging public T cell receptors could reveal signatures of past pathogen exposure. The study combined high-throughput TCR immunosequencing, statistical association of individual TCRs with disease status, and machine learning to predict cytomegalovirus infection status. A separate validation cohort of over a hundred different subjects was used in addition to the approximately 640-subject first cohort. What the work shows at the level of the full study, not this receptor alone: A later analysis lacked HLA typing for the validation cohort, so it scored co-occurrence in that cohort across all 110 or so repertoires. While some public TCRs were present in many individuals, most TCR sequences turned up only very rarely across donors. In vitro tests confirmed that three of the cytomegalovirus-associated TCR beta chains recognize cytomegalovirus antigens. Subsequent analysis determined that TCRs grouped into clusters in the first cohort also showed a tendency toward co-occurrence across the approximately 120 validation repertoires, and roughly 94% of cluster scores exceeded 0. The authors suggested that the approach could potentially be generalized to other disease states and immunological phenotypes. The classifier was reported to diagnose cytomegalovirus status with high specificity and sensitivity in both the original and validation cohorts. The study listed approximately 160 TCR beta chains as associated with cytomegalovirus.

In regard to this clone: Its antigen is not yet known. Within one base of it there is no much larger clone, and no base qualities were kept.

Libraries came from the immunoSEQ multiplex PCR assay. In the source study's methods: A statistical classification framework was developed to diagnose cytomegalovirus status using the catalog of TCR beta chain sequences. What TCRdb holds here is the immuneACCESS table cut down to in-frame rearrangements. Part of the clones is not present; checked against another copy, under half of the missing clones reflect an unresolved V gene, and the others are unexplained. V, J and clone size reflect that table, while D and trimming were determined from the DNA. Present in this sample are about 330,000 clones, 75% to 90% of which were seen just once. The biggest ten clones account for 0.84% of the sample. The donors belonged to the validation cohort of 90 to 150 subjects, which was separate from the roughly 670-subject first cohort. The CDR3 goes from the cysteine to the phenylalanine over 14 residues. Kept here is only the CDR3 DNA, which spans 42 bases and is read in frame from base 1. The V and J ends are trimmed by 0 bases and 7 bases, leaving 12 bases between them. CDR1 and CDR2, looked up from the germline V gene, are LGHNA and YSLEER.

Sequencing input: PBMCs. Recombination connected TRBV4-3 to TRBJ1-1, with no reliable assignment of the D segment. The receptor's source is a woman under 30 in good health and CMV-seronegative. Here the CDR3 is given as CASSQDPRNNEAFF. The nucleotides are TGCGCCAGCAGCCAAGATCCGAGGAATAATGAAGCTTTCTTT.